The 23 T cell receptor beta chains below were found in one sample sequenced in a study of breast tumors, draining lymph nodes, adjacent tissues (dated by TCRdb to 2015 to 2016). The lymph node samples were taken from the axillary draining lymph nodes of breast cancer patients. The receptor library was made with multiplex PCR. TCRdb lists the instrument as Illumina HiSeq 2000. The public reads were reprocessed in TCRdb via fastp at Q25 and MiXCR, keeping in-frame beta chains. Rows with a matching CDR3 protein are joined into one entry that keeps the most common DNA and genes. This sample has under 250,000 distinct CDR3 sequences in its table, and roughly 32% of those were observed once. The ten largest account for 1.1% to 1.5% of the sample. Sample: axillary lymph node tissue. These receptors were taken from a female donor with breast cancer. Some clones in this sample may be carry-over from other donors' samples.

This clonotype was picked up one time. This sequence joins TRBV5-1 and TRBJ1-3; 7 bases line up with TRBD1. There are 19 residues in the CDR3. Trimming at V came to 4 bases and at J to 0 bases, leaving 16 bases not matched to a gene. Germline lookup yields CDR1 SGHRS and CDR2 YFSETQ. DNA for the CDR3: TGCGCCAGCAGCCTAGGGACAGCGAGAGTTACCAGCTCTGGAAACACCATATATTTT. As protein: CASSLGTARVTSSGNTIYF.

This clonotype has ten or more counts. The chain carries TRBV12-3 or TRBV12-4 and TRBJ2-5; D may correspond to TRBD1 or TRBD2 (5 bases each). The CDR3 is 13 residues long. Trimming left V 2 bases short and J 12 bases short, with 16 bases between. The CDR3 protein is CASSLTRDLPKYF. Written as DNA, the CDR3 is TGTGCCAGCAGTTTAACACGGGACCTCCCAAAGTACTTC.

This clonotype was seen a few times. The chain recombines TRBV6-4 with TRBJ1-5; D possibly corresponds to TRBD1 (6 bases). Germline CDR1 is MRHNA and CDR2 is SNTAGT. V gave up 3 bases and J gave up 9 bases, with 15 bases separating them. This CDR3 has 14 residues. CDR3 DNA sequence: TGTGCCAGCAGTGAACAGGGAGGAGGGCGGCCCCAGCATTTT. Translated: CASSEQGGGRPQHF.

A note on this clonotype: Germline and junction disagree at one end, which may indicate a read error. The CDR3 coding sequence is TGCGCCAGCAGTGAGAGTGGGGTCCGAAGGGAGCAGTTCTTC. Residues: CASSESGVRREQFF. The J gene is TRBJ2-1, the V gene TRBV6-2 or TRBV6-3; D remains unclear. The V gene's germline CDR1 is MNHEY and CDR2 SVGEGT. The CDR3 length is 14 residues.

Turning to this clonotype: Since a much larger clone is just one base distant, this may be a read error. The genes are TRBV3-1 and TRBJ2-3; D is undetermined. Germline CDR1 is LGHDT and CDR2 is YNNKEL (reference sequence). The CDR3 runs to 13 residues. The CDR3 region is CASSQPSTDTRYF. In DNA form, the CDR3 reads TGTGCCAGCAGCCAACCCAGCACAGATACGCGGTATTTT.

This clonotype was counted at least ten times. The chain is built from TRBV19 and TRBJ1-5; possibly TRBD1 for D (6 bases). The CDR3 totals 15 residues. Trimming left V 7 bases short and J 0 bases short, with 13 bases between. Looked up from germline, CDR1 is LNHDA and CDR2 is SQIVND (reference sequence). The CDR3 sequence is CASTPGQYSNQPQHF. CDR3 in DNA: TGTGCCAGTACCCCCGGACAGTATAGCAATCAGCCCCAGCATTTT.

This clonotype has just a few counts. At one end, the junction sequence differs from germline, possibly due to a read error. The chain carries TRBV6-5 and TRBJ1-5; D not certain. The germline gives CDR1 MNHEY, CDR2 SVGAGI. The CDR3 covers 15 residues. Here the CDR3 DNA reads TGTGCCAGCAGTCACTCTAGGCAGGGCAATCAGCCCCAGCATTTT. This sequence encodes CASSHSRQGNQPQHF.

This rearrangement joins TRBV6-2 or TRBV6-3 to TRBJ2-5; D ambiguous. V was clipped by 5 bases and J by 0 bases, with 10 bases between them. Germline CDR1 and CDR2: MNHEY and SVGEGT. The CDR3 spans 14 residues. The CDR3 here is CASSHGQNQETQYF. DNA of the CDR3: TGTGCCAGCAGTCACGGGCAGAACCAAGAGACCCAGTACTTC.

A remark on this clonotype: This clone may be a read error of a much larger clone one base away. V gene TRBV5-1 combines with J gene TRBJ2-2, with D perhaps given as TRBD1 or TRBD2 (5 bases each). The CDR3 totals 13 residues. The germline V gene has CDR1 SGHRS and CDR2 YFSETQ. The CDR3: CASSTARDGDLFF. The CDR3 nucleotides read TGCGCCAGCAGCACTGCCCGTGACGGGGACCTGTTTTTT.

This clonotype was seen repeatedly, ten times or more. The chain links TRBV3-1 to TRBJ1-2, with a tentative D call TRBD1 (6 bases). The CDR3 loop spans 13 amino acids. The V and J ends lost 5 bases and 5 bases respectively, with 12 bases between them. The V gene's germline CDR1 is LGHDT and CDR2 YNNKEL (reference sequence). The CDR3 region has the DNA TGTGCCAGCAGCAACACAGGGAGATATGGCTACACCTTC. This encodes CASSNTGRYGYTF.

Concerning this clonotype: Since a much larger clone is just one base distant, this may be a read error. The J gene is TRBJ1-2, the V gene TRBV6-1, with D unclear. This CDR3 spans 13 amino acids. CDR1 and CDR2 (germline): MNHNS, SASEGT. The CDR3 loop is CAGSVLEQYGYTF. CDR3 DNA: TGTGCCGGCAGTGTTCTGGAACAGTATGGCTACACCTTC.

V gene TRBV12-3 or TRBV12-4 combines with J gene TRBJ1-5; TRBD1 matches 8 bases. The V segment lost 5 bases and the J segment 7 bases; nucleotides outside the gene matches: 7. The length of the CDR3 is 14 residues. The chain's CDR3 is CASSNPGGEQPQHF. DNA of the CDR3: TGTGCCAGCAGTAACCCAGGGGGCGAGCAGCCCCAGCATTTT.

This clonotype was observed many times. The chain combines TRBV24-1 with TRBJ2-3, with D possibly matching TRBD1 (6 bases). The V and J ends lost 9 bases and 4 bases respectively, with 13 bases between them. This CDR3 has 13 amino acids. The germline gives CDR1 KGHDR, CDR2 SFDVKD. The CDR3 is CATARAGADTQYF. The CDR3 DNA reads as TGTGCCACCGCCCGAGCAGGGGCAGATACGCAGTATTTT.

The chain carries TRBV20-1 and TRBJ2-7; D is possibly TRBD2 (6 bases). CDR1 is DFQATT, CDR2 SNEGSKA, per germline (reference sequence). V was cut by 0 bases and J by 2 bases, with 14 bases left in between. This CDR3 has 15 amino acids. CDR3: CSAREGASAAYEQYF. The CDR3, as DNA: TGCAGTGCTAGAGAGGGTGCTAGCGCGGCCTACGAGCAGTACTTC.

The chain is built from TRBV25-1 and TRBJ2-1, with D perhaps matching TRBD1 (5 bases). The CDR3 length is 13 residues. Trimming removed 9 bases at V and 7 bases at J, with 16 bases between. Germline loops: CDR1 MGHDK, CDR2 SYGVNS. Here the CDR3 reads CARGVGIRNEQFF. Written as DNA, the CDR3 is TGTGCCAGAGGGGTCGGTATTCGAAATGAGCAGTTCTTC.

The table lists this clonotype with many counts. This sequence joins TRBV20-1 and TRBJ1-4, with D unresolved. The length of the CDR3 is 13 residues. Germline assignment: CDR1 DFQATT and CDR2 SNEGSKA (reference sequence). The ends were cut back, 2 bases at V and 7 bases at J, with 11 bases in the middle. The CDR3 sequence: CSARSRRTEKLFF. DNA for the CDR3: TGCAGTGCTAGATCCCGACGGACTGAAAAACTGTTTTTT.

The V call is TRBV4-1, the J call TRBJ2-1, with TRBD2 identical over 12 bases. Unmatched junction bases numbered 12, after V lost 4 bases and J lost 5 bases. Germline V gene lookup returns CDR1 MGHRA and CDR2 YSYEKL. The CDR3 has 18 residues. CDR3 loop: CASSLGTSGLSYHNEQFF. Here the CDR3 DNA reads TGCGCCAGCAGCCTCGGGACTAGCGGGCTCTCCTACCACAATGAGCAGTTCTTC.

The chain uses TRBV20-1 and TRBJ1-1; no clear D. The germline V gene has CDR1 DFQATT and CDR2 SNEGSKA (reference sequence). The length of the CDR3 is 14 residues. V gave up 6 bases and J gave up 0 bases, with 14 bases separating them. In DNA, the CDR3 is TGCAGTGCCGTGGAACCCTACATGAACACTGAAGCTTTCTTT. As protein: CSAVEPYMNTEAFF.

This clonotype has only a few counts. A much more abundant neighbour one base away suggests this may be a read error. CDR3 residues: CASSQGGAHNHEQHF. The DNA for the CDR3 is TGTGCCAGCAGCCAAGGGGGGGCCCATAACCACGAGCAGCACTTC. The chain is built from TRBV11-3 and TRBJ2-7; D may be TRBD2 (7 bases). The germline gives CDR1 SGHNT, CDR2 YENEEA. This CDR3 region has 15 residues.

This clonotype was seen many times. The J gene is TRBJ1-2, the V gene TRBV5-4, with 7 nucleotides matching TRBD1. The CDR3 is made up of 15 amino acids. Germline CDR1 and CDR2: SGHNT and YYREEE (reference sequence). V dropped 1 base and J dropped 4; count of bases not matched to a gene: 7. Here the CDR3 reads CASSLSLGQPYGYTF. The CDR3 nucleotides read TGTGCCAGCAGCTTGTCGTTGGGACAGCCCTATGGCTACACCTTC. Full variable domain (outside the CDR3, taken from reference TRBV5-4 and TRBJ1-2): ETGVTQSPTHLIKTRGQQVTLRCSSQSGHNTVSWYQQALGQGPQFIFQYYREEENGRGNFPPRFSGLQFPNYSSELNVNALELDDSALYLCASSLSLGQPYGYTFGSGTRLTVV.

This chain joins TRBV2 and TRBJ1-6; 7 bases fit TRBD1. With V trimmed by 3 bases and J by 10 bases, 12 bases remained unmatched. This CDR3 is built from 16 residues. Germline V gene lookup returns CDR1 SNHLY and CDR2 FYNNEI. In DNA, the CDR3 is TGTGCCAGCAGTGACTCGGGGACAGAGGGTTTGTCACCCCTCCACTTT. This gives the protein CASSDSGTEGLSPLHF.

As for this clonotype: One base away lies a much larger clone, so this may be a sequencing read error. This chain connects TRBV6-5 to TRBJ1-3; no firm D call. The CDR3 extends over 15 amino acids. Germline loops: CDR1 MNHEY, CDR2 SVGAGI. This CDR3 reads CASSHSVNPGNTIYF. In DNA form, the CDR3 reads TGTGCCAGCAGTCACTCAGTAAACCCTGGAAACACCATATATTTT.

On this clonotype itself: Lacking the conserved final phenylalanine or tryptophan, this CDR3 likely reflects a read error. The V gene is TRBV7-2, the J gene TRBJ2-3; possibly TRBD2 for D (6 bases). V lost 7 bases and J 3 bases, leaving 17 bases between the germline ends. The CDR3 loop spans 15 amino acids. Germline loops: CDR1 SGHTA, CDR2 FQGNSA. The CDR3 region has the DNA TGTGCCAGCACCCCCCGGGACTTAGGTACAGATACGCAGTATCTT. This encodes CASTPRDLGTDTQYL.